This paragraph reports one T cell receptor (beta chain). This clone was recorded at least ten times. No cognate antigen has been identified for it. It has no much larger one-base neighbor in the sample; base qualities were not kept. The germline V gene (reference sequence) gives CDR1 as GTSNPN and CDR2 as SVGIG. Taken from cysteine to phenylalanine, the CDR3 has 13 residues. Of all the DNA, just the CDR3 is kept, 39 bases in frame from base 1. The V and J ends are trimmed by 2 bases and 5 bases, leaving 11 bases between them. The data derive from a study of blood T cell repertoires in COVID-19 (dated by TCRdb to the early 2020s). General notes on the study: The collaborator samples originated in the United States, Italy and Spain and spanned the acute and convalescent phases of COVID-19. Subjects who had been exposed to COVID-19, were actively infected with it, or had recovered from it provided the deeply sampled blood TCRbeta repertoires that made up the dataset. The samples were drawn from the first 160 participants of the ongoing ImmuneRACE study and from 950 to 1,500 subjects provided by 6 global collaborators. The prospective study material was composed of cDNA or gDNA derived from T cells, B-cell-depleted T cells, or PBMCs. A de-identified subject ID, COVID-19 status, age in years and sex were almost always included in the sample metadata. HLA class I and class II types, where available, came from metadata supplied by the sample provider rather than from assay-based typing. The repertoires were made available in a free public database intended to serve as a resource for research on the immune response to SARS-CoV-2.

The collaborating institutions used their own protocols to collect whole blood in K2EDTA tubes. For TCRbeta analysis, collaborators shipped samples as frozen whole blood, isolated PBMCs, or DNA extracted from either of those sample types. General study outcomes and caveats: The amount of clinical and demographic metadata varied by source and participant and was provided uncurated.

TCRbeta CDR3 regions were amplified from genomic DNA by means of the immunoSEQ Assay, a bias-controlled multiplex PCR. Per the original workflow: The number of nucleated cells in each sample was estimated from the amplification of reference gene primers within the assay. To quantify the absolute abundance of each unique TCRbeta CDR3 rearrangement, sequence reads were collapsed and filtered. For each sample, productive Simpson clonality was calculated as the square root of Simpson's diversity index across productive rearrangements. In TCRdb, the immuneACCESS table is reduced to in-frame sequences with V and J assigned. These tables do not hold every clone; where another copy was compared, an unresolved V gene accounts for under half, and the others remain unexplained. That table supplies the V and J calls and clone size; D and trimming were determined from the DNA. The sample table shows about 150,000 clones, and 75% to 85% are seen once. Clones ranked in the top ten supply 7.5% to 9.5% of the sample.

Sequencing was done on a sample of peripheral blood. The V and J segments used are TRBV30 and TRBJ2-3; a tentative D match to TRBD2 spans 6 bases. The sequence derives from a human donor with acute or convalescent COVID-19. The donor label of this sample is uncertain. The CDR3 protein: CAWSRWGGDTQYF. The nucleotide sequence is TGTGCCTGGAGTAGGTGGGGAGGAGATACGCAGTATTTT.